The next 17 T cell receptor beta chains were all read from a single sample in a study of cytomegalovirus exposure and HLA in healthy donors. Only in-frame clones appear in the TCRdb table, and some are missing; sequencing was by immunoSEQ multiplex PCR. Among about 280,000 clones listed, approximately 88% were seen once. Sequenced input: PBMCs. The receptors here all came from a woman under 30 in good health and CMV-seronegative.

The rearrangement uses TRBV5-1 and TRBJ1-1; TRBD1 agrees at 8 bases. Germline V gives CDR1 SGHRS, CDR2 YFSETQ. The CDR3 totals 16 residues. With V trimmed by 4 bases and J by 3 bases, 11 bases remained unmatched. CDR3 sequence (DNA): TGCGCCAGCAGCCTGCGGACAGGGCTGATCGACACTGAAGCTTTCTTT. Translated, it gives CASSLRTGLIDTEAFF.

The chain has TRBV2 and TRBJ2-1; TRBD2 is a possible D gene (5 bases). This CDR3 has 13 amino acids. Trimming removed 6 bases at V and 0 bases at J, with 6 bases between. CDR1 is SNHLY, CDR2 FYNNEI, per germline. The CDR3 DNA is TGTGCCAGCAGGGAGGACTCCTACAATGAGCAGTTCTTC. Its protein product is CASREDSYNEQFF. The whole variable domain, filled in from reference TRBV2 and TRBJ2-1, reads EPEVTQTPSHQVTQMGQEVILRCVPISNHLYFYWYRQILGQKVEFLVSFYNNEISEKSEIFDDQFSVERPDGSNFTLKIRSTKLEDSAMYFCASREDSYNEQFFGPGTRLTVL.

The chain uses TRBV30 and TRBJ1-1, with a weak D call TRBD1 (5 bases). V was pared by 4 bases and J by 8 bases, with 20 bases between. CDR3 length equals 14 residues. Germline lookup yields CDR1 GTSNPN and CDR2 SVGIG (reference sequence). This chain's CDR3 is CAWKGWGSIEEAFF. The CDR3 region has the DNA TGTGCCTGGAAGGGGTGGGGAAGCATCGAGGAAGCTTTCTTT.

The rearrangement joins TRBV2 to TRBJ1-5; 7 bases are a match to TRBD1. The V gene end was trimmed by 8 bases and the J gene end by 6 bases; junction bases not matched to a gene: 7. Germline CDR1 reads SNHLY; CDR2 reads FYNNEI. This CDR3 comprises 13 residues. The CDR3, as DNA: TGTGCCAGCCAACAGGGACAGACTCAGCCCCAGCATTTT. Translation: CASQQGQTQPQHF.

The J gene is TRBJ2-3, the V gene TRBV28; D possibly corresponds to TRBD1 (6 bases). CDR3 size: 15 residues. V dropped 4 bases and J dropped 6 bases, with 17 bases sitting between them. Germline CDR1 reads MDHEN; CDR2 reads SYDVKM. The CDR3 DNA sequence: TGTGCCAGCAGTTCGGTCACAGGGAATCCTGATACGCAGTATTTT. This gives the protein CASSSVTGNPDTQYF. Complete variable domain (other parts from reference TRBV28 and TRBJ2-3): DVKVTQSSRYLVKRTGEKVFLECVQDMDHENMFWYRQDPGLGLRLIYFSYDVKMKEKGDIPEGYSVSREKKERFSLILESASTNQTSMYLCASSSVTGNPDTQYFGPGTRLTVL.

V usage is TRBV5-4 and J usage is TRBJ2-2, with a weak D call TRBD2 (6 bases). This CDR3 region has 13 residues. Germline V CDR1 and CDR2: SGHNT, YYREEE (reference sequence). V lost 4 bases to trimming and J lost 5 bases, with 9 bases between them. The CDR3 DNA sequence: TGTGCCAGCAGCGATCGGGGGACCGGGGAGCTGTTTTTT. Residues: CASSDRGTGELFF.

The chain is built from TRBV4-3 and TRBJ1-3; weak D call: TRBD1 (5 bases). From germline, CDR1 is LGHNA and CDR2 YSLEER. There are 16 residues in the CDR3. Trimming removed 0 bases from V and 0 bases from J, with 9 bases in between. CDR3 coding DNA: TGCGCCAGCAGCCAAGATCTAGGGGTCTCTGGAAACACCATATATTTT. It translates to CASSQDLGVSGNTIYF.

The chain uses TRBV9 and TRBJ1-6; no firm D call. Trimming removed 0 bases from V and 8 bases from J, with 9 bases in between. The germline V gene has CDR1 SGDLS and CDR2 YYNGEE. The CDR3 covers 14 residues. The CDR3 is CASSVATRDSPLHF. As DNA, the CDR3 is TGTGCCAGCAGCGTAGCCACCCGAGATTCACCCCTCCACTTT.

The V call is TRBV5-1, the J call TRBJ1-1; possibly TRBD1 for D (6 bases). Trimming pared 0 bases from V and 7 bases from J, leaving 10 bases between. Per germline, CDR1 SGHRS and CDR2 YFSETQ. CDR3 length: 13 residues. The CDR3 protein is CASSLVGGREAFF. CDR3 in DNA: TGCGCCAGCAGCTTGGTCGGGGGGCGTGAAGCTTTCTTT.

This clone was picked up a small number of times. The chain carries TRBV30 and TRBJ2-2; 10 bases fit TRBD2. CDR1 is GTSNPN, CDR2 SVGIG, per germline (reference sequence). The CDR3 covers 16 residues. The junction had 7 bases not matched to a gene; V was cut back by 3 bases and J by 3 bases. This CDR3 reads CAWREKAGGDTGELFF. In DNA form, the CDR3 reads TGTGCCTGGAGGGAAAAAGCGGGAGGGGACACCGGGGAGCTGTTTTTT.

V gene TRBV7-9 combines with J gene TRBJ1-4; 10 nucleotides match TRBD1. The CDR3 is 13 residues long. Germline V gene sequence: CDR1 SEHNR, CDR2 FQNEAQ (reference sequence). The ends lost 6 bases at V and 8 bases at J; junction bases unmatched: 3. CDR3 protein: CASSLGQGEKLFF. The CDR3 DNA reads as TGTGCCAGCAGTTTGGGACAGGGGGAAAAACTGTTTTTT.

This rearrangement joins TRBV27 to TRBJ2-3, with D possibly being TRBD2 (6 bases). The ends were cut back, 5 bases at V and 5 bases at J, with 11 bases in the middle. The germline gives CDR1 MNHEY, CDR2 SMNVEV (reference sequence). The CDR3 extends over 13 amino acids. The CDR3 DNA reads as TGTGCCAGCAGTCCCTCCGGGGGAGATACGCAGTATTTT. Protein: CASSPSGGDTQYF.

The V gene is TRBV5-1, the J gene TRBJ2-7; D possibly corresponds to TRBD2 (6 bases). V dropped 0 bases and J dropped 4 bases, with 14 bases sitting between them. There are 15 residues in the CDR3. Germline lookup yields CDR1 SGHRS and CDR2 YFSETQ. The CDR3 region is CASSLVGGFSYEQYF. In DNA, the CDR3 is TGCGCCAGCAGCTTGGTCGGGGGATTTAGTTACGAGCAGTACTTC.

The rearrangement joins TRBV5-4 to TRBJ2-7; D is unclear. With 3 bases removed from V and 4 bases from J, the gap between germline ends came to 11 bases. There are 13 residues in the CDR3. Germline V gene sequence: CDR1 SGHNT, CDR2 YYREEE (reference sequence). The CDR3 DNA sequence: TGTGCCAGCAGCTCCCAGCTAGATTACGAGCAGTACTTC. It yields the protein CASSSQLDYEQYF.

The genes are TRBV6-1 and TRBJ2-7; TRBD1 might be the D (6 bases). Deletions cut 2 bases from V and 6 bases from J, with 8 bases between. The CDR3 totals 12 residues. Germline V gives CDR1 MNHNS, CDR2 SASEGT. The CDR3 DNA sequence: TGTGCCAGCAGTGAAAGGACAGCCGAGCAGTACTTC. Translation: CASSERTAEQYF.

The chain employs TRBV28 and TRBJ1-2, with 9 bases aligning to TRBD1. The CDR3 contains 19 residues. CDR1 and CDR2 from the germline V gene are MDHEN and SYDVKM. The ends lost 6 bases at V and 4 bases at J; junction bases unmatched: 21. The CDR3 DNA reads TGTGCCAGCAGCTACCAGCCCGGGACAGGGAGGTCCCTTATCTATGGCTACACCTTC. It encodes CASSYQPGTGRSLIYGYTF.

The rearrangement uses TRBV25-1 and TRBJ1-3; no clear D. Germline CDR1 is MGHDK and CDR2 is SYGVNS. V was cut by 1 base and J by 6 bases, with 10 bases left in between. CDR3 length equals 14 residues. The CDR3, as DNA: TGTGCCAGCAGTGAATCGCGCAGACTAAACACCATATATTTT. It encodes CASSESRRLNTIYF. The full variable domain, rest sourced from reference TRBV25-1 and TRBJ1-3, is EADIYQTPRYLVIGTGKKITLECSQTMGHDKMYWYQQDPGMELHLIHYSYGVNSTEKGDLSSESTVSRIRTEHFPLTLESARPSHTSQYLCASSESRRLNTIYFGEGSWLTVV.